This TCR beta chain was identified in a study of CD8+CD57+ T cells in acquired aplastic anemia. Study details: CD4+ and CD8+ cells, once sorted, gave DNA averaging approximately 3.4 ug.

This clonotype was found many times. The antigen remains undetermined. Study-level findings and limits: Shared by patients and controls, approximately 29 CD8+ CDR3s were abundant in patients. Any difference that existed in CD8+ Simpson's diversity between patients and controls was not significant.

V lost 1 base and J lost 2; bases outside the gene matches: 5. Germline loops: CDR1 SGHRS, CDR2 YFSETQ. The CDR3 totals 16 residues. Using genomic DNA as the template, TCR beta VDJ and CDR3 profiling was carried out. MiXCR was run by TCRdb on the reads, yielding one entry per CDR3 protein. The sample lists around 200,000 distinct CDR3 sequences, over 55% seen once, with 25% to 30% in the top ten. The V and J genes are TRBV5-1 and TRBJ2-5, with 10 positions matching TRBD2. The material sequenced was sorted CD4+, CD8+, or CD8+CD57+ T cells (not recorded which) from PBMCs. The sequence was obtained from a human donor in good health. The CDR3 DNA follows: TGCGCCAGCAGCTTGTTGCCTAGCGGGAGACAAGAGACCCAGTACTTC. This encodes CASSLLPSGRQETQYF.